The next 12 T cell receptor beta chains were all read from a single sample in a study of type 1 regulatory T cells. What these receptors recognize is not known. Using its own MiXCR run on the reads, TCRdb lists one record per CDR3 protein. The table records more than 60,000 distinct CDR3 sequences, around 49% of them present only once. The specimen sequenced was cultured non-Tr1 T cells, either the whole culture or a sorted T cell fraction (not recorded which). Source of these receptors: a human donor in good health.

V is TRBV7-9 and J is TRBJ1-2, with D perhaps matching TRBD1 (6 bases). The CDR3 runs 13 residues. CDR1 is SEHNR and CDR2 is FQNEAQ in the germline V gene (reference sequence). The V gene lost 5 bases and the J gene lost 13 bases, with 20 bases spanning the gap. CDR3: CASSLSPGGASTF. The CDR3 nucleotides are TGTGCCAGCAGCCTTTCCCCCGGGGGCGCTTCCACCTTC. Full variable domain (remainder filled in from reference TRBV7-9 and TRBJ1-2): DTGVSQNPRHKITKRGQNVTFRCDPISEHNRLYWYRQTLGQGPEFLTYFQNEAQLEKSRLLSDRFSAERPKGSFSTLEIQRTEQGDSAMYLCASSLSPGGASTFGSGTRLTVV.

V and J are TRBV6-1 and TRBJ2-7, with a possible D match to TRBD1 (6 bases). The CDR3 loop spans 14 amino acids. Germline lookup yields CDR1 MNHNS and CDR2 SASEGT. Between the trimmed V and J ends, which lost 4 bases and 4 bases, there was a span of 14 bases. The CDR3 sequence: CASSATGRIYEQYF. CDR3 nucleotides: TGTGCCAGCAGTGCGACAGGCAGAATTTACGAGCAGTACTTC.

The gene calls are TRBV24-1 and TRBJ2-1, with TRBD2 matching over 8 bases. The CDR3 is 17 amino acids. V shed 4 bases, J shed 7 bases, and the junction held 14 bases outside the gene matches. Germline V lookup: CDR1 KGHDR, CDR2 SFDVKD. Here the CDR3 reads CATSDLTSDGGLNEQFF. The DNA for the CDR3 is TGTGCCACCAGTGACTTGACTAGCGACGGGGGGCTAAATGAGCAGTTCTTC.

The genes are TRBV7-6 and TRBJ2-2; TRBD2 matches at 8 bases. The CDR3 is 17 residues long. Germline V gene data show CDR1 as SGHVS and CDR2 as FNYEAQ. V shed 5 bases, J shed 6 bases, and the junction held 14 bases outside the gene matches. CDR3 sequence: CASSPLGGGGSSGELFF. The CDR3 DNA sequence: TGTGCCAGCAGCCCCCTCGGGGGCGGGGGGTCCTCCGGGGAGCTGTTTTTT.

At least ten counts were recorded for this clonotype. The V and J genes are TRBV7-2 and TRBJ1-2, with unresolved D. Germline loops: CDR1 SGHTA, CDR2 FQGNSA. The length of the CDR3 is 14 residues. The ends were cut back, 1 base at V and 7 bases at J, with 13 bases in the middle. The CDR3 DNA follows: TGTGCCAGCAGCTTAGATCCCCGGGTCGGTGGCTACACCTTC. It specifies CASSLDPRVGGYTF.

This chain links TRBV29-1 with TRBJ2-3; TRBD2 matches 13 bases. V was pared by 6 bases and J by 0 bases, with 6 bases of the junction left unmatched. The germline CDR1 and CDR2 sequences are SQVTM and ANQGSEA. The length of the CDR3 is 16 residues. CDR3 nucleotide sequence: TGCAGCGTCCCCCGGGGACTAGCGGGGAGCACAGATACGCAGTATTTT. This sequence encodes CSVPRGLAGSTDTQYF.

V gene TRBV6-1 combines with J gene TRBJ2-5; weak D call: TRBD2 (7 bases). The CDR3 is 16 amino acids. CDR1 MNHNS and CDR2 SASEGT come from the germline V gene. The V end was cut by 4 bases, the J end by 5 bases, with 20 bases between. This CDR3 reads CASSVGRGPRVETQYF. CDR3 coding DNA: TGTGCCAGCAGTGTGGGGCGGGGGCCGAGGGTGGAGACCCAGTACTTC.

About this clonotype itself: The junction departs from the called germline gene at one end, perhaps through a read error. J is TRBJ2-4 and V is TRBV7-2, with 9 bases that match TRBD2. This CDR3 has 14 amino acids. Germline V gives CDR1 SGHTA, CDR2 FQGNSA. The CDR3 region is CASSLWASGEPTHF. Here the CDR3 DNA reads TGTGCCAGCAGCTTATGGGCTAGCGGGGAGCCCACGCACTTC.

This chain uses TRBV27 with TRBJ2-1, with D possibly TRBD2 on 6 matching bases. V gave up 8 bases and J gave up 4 bases, with 15 bases separating them. CDR1 MNHEY and CDR2 SMNVEV come from the germline V gene (reference sequence). This CDR3 region has 14 residues. The CDR3 sequence is CASARLGTYNEQFF. CDR3 DNA sequence: TGTGCCAGCGCCCGACTTGGGACTTACAATGAGCAGTTCTTC.

The chain combines TRBV28 with TRBJ2-5, with TRBD1 identical over 7 bases. This CDR3 is built from 13 residues. Trimming at V came to 4 bases and at J to 5 bases, leaving 4 bases not matched to a gene. Germline CDR1 reads MDHEN; CDR2 reads SYDVKM. The CDR3 DNA follows: TGTGCCAGCAGTTCGTCCAGGGGGGAGACCCAGTACTTC. This encodes CASSSSRGETQYF.

The chain links TRBV6-6 to TRBJ1-1; D gene ambiguous. Trimming took off 4 bases at V and 0 bases at J, with 12 bases between the two ends. The germline V gene has CDR1 MNHNY and CDR2 SVGAGI (reference sequence). The CDR3 spans 15 residues. The CDR3 sequence is CASSSPGRMNTEAFF. The DNA for the CDR3 is TGTGCCAGCAGTTCACCGGGGAGGATGAACACTGAAGCTTTCTTT.

This clonotype was detected a few times. This rearrangement joins TRBV28 to TRBJ1-3; 8 nucleotides agree with TRBD1. This CDR3 is built from 19 residues. J was trimmed by 0 bases and V by 3 bases; bases with no gene match: 13. The germline CDR1 and CDR2 sequences are MDHEN and SYDVKM. CDR3 in DNA: TGTGCCAGCAGTTTTTCTCCTAACCCAACAGGGGGCTCTGGAAACACCATATATTTT. Translating gives CASSFSPNPTGGSGNTIYF.